This T cell receptor (beta chain) is drawn from a study of T-cell reconstitution after alpha-beta-depleted transplantation in children (dated by TCRdb to between 2015 and 2016). Context from the whole study: The study quantitatively tracked T-cell immune reconstitution after TCRalphabeta/CD19-depleted allogeneic hematopoietic cell transplantation in children using TCR repertoire profiling. On the study overall, not on this receptor specifically: The frequencies of hyperexpanded clones fell over the following months, and after one year, T-cell counts and TCRbeta diversity were mostly attributed to newly produced T cells. In some patients, the high TCRbeta diversity seen at day 60 was put down to recipient T cells and intrathymic progenitors that had survived conditioning. About two months after transplant, the apparently early recovery of alphabetaT-cell counts reportedly depended on just several hundred clones that had expanded rapidly and came from non-depleted graft cells.

This clonotype was detected many times. The target of this receptor is not known. No much larger clone exists at a distance of one base, and base qualities are not known. The library relied on PCR. These reads were obtained on an Illumina HiSeq 2500. Molecular barcoding was employed in the preparation of TCR libraries, with unique molecular identifiers being used to normalize TCRbeta repertoire quantification. In-frame beta chains were kept once TCRdb had trimmed the public reads at Q25 with fastp and called clones with MiXCR. A single entry per CDR3 protein holds the most common genes and DNA from its merged rows. Present in this sample are 200,000 or so distinct CDR3 sequences, approximately 6.8% of which were seen just once. The ten top clones hold under 6% of the sample. V and J lose 5 bases and 10 bases, and a span of 9 bases separates them. The CDR3 holds 11 amino acids from the cysteine to the phenylalanine. Only CDR3 DNA remains: 33 bases, in frame from the first base.

Taken with the paper, the label for treatment or condition translates to: allogeneic hematopoietic cell transplantation with graft depleted of TCRalphabeta T cells and CD19 B cells. The transplant recipients were children given TCRalphabeta/CD19-depleted allogeneic hematopoietic cell grafts. The chain joins TRBV12-3 or TRBV12-4 to TRBJ1-5; the D gene lacks a confident call. This TCR came from a girl under three years old with combined immunodeficiency, due to receive a stem cell transplant. The source material was PBMCs, sampled before TCRalphabeta/CD19-depleted stem cell transplant. DNA sequence: TGTGCCAGCAGTATCGGTGGCCCCCAGCATTTT. It translates to CASSIGGPQHF.